This TCR beta chain was captured in a study of OX40 agonist ivuxolimab in advanced cancers. Germline CDR1 LNHDA, CDR2 SQIVND (reference sequence). The ends were cut back, 3 bases at V and 3 bases at J, with 9 bases in the middle. The CDR3 runs 13 residues. Measured with immunoSEQ multiplex PCR; TCRdb has only the in-frame clones, and not every one. In the table there are tens of thousands of clones, 85% to 90% of which are singletons. This sequence joins TRBV19 and TRBJ2-7; no clear D. This clonotype was obtained from an adult with an advanced solid tumor such as melanoma, head and neck, liver or kidney cancer. Source: CD4+ or CD8+ T cells sorted from blood, taken in a trial of the OX40 agonist ivuxolimab. CDR3 bases: TGTGCCAGTAGTATTTTTCCAGACTACGAGCAGTACTTC. The encoded protein is CASSIFPDYEQYF.